Presented here are 7 T cell receptor beta chains from one specimen sequenced in a study of blood T cell repertoires in COVID-19. Generated by immunoSEQ multiplex PCR, the TCRdb table keeps only in-frame clones and is missing some. The top ten hold roughly 21% of the sample, which has 50,000 to 75,000 clones, around 77% seen once. Sequencing was carried out using peripheral blood. The receptors derive from an elderly man with active or convalescent COVID-19.

This clone was seen only once. The chain recombines TRBV30 with TRBJ2-3, with D tentatively TRBD1 (5 bases). Germline V gene sequence: CDR1 GTSNPN, CDR2 SVGIG (reference sequence). The CDR3 covers 14 residues. Trimming pared 8 bases from V and 5 bases from J, leaving 20 bases between. CDR3 coding DNA: TGTGCCAGTCAACAGGTTATTGGGATAGATACGCAGTATTTT. Translated: CASQQVIGIDTQYF. Looking up the rest from reference TRBV30 and TRBJ2-3 gives the full variable domain: SQTIHQWPATLVQPVGSPLSLECTVEGTSNPNLYWYRQAAGRGLQLLFYSVGIGQISSEVPQNLSASRPQDRQFILSSKKLLLSDSGFYLCASQQVIGIDTQYFGPGTRLTVL.

The chain is built from TRBV6-5 and TRBJ2-1; tentatively, D is TRBD1 (6 bases). CDR1 is MNHEY and CDR2 is SVGAGI in the germline V gene. This CDR3 comprises 13 residues. Between the trimmed V and J ends, which lost 7 bases and 8 bases, there was a span of 15 bases. The CDR3, as DNA: TGTGCCAGCACCTGGGACATAGATCATGAGCAGTTCTTC. Translated, it gives CASTWDIDHEQFF.

The rearrangement uses TRBV6-5 and TRBJ2-7, with D possibly matching TRBD2 (6 bases). Looked up from germline, CDR1 is MNHEY and CDR2 is SVGAGI. V was pared by 0 bases and J by 1 base, with 10 bases between. The CDR3 loop spans 15 amino acids. CDR3 sequence: CASSYSGLGSYEQYF. The CDR3 DNA reads TGTGCCAGCAGTTACTCGGGACTGGGATCCTACGAGCAGTACTTC.

The chain employs TRBV4-2 and TRBJ2-3, with TRBD2 identical over 15 bases. This CDR3 comprises 18 residues. Germline assignment: CDR1 LGHNA and CDR2 YNFKEQ. The ends lost 3 bases at V and 9 bases at J; junction bases unmatched: 13. The CDR3 DNA reads TGTGCCAGCAGCCAGCGTACCCTAGGACTAGCGGGGGGGGAGACGCAGTATTTT. Translating gives CASSQRTLGLAGGETQYF.

Points on this clone: One end of the junction does not line up with germline, which may come from a read error. The chain has TRBV5-8 and TRBJ2-7, with D maybe TRBD2 (6 bases). The CDR3 covers 10 residues. The germline V gene has CDR1 SGHTS and CDR2 YDEGEE. The CDR3 DNA follows: TGTGCCAGCAGCTTCGGGACTCCGGACTTC. It codes for CASSFGTPDF.

The rearrangement uses TRBV18 and TRBJ1-2; 8 nucleotides match TRBD1. Germline V gene sequence: CDR1 KGHSH, CDR2 LQKENI. The CDR3 totals 15 residues. Trimming removed 6 bases from V and 0 bases from J; junction bases left unmatched: 6. DNA of the CDR3: TGTGCCAGCTCGCCCACAGGGGGGACTAACTATGGCTACACCTTC. Translated, it gives CASSPTGGTNYGYTF.

The rearrangement uses TRBV10-2 and TRBJ2-1; the match to TRBD2 covers 7 bases. J was trimmed by 5 bases and V by 4 bases; bases with no gene match: 8. CDR3 length equals 15 residues. The germline gives CDR1 WSHSY, CDR2 SAAADI. The CDR3 loop reads CASSALGGGNNEQFF. DNA of the CDR3: TGCGCCAGCAGTGCCCTCGGCGGGGGAAACAATGAGCAGTTCTTC.